What follows are 21 T cell receptor beta chains derived from one specimen sequenced in a study of PD-L1 blockade in urothelial cancer. Method: immunoSEQ multiplex PCR; TCRdb's copy keeps in-frame clones and lacks some. The sample lists more than 50,000 clones, almost 85% occurring once. This specimen was PBMCs, taken around atezolizumab (anti-PD-L1) treatment. The receptors here all came from a man aged 65 to 79 with urothelial cancer.

The chain couples TRBV6-5 to TRBJ1-2; D is unresolved. CDR3 length: 15 amino acids. CDR1 and CDR2 (germline): MNHEY, SVGAGI. V lost 4 bases to trimming and J lost 4 bases, with 16 bases between them. In DNA form, the CDR3 reads TGTGCCAGCAGTTCCCCCGGAGTTCCTTCCTATGGCTACACCTTC. This codes for CASSSPGVPSYGYTF.

The V gene is TRBV6-6, the J gene TRBJ1-3; weak D call: TRBD1 (5 bases). Germline lookup yields CDR1 MNHNY and CDR2 SVGAGI (reference sequence). The V and J ends lost 7 bases and 7 bases respectively, with 20 bases between them. This CDR3 is 15 amino acids long. The CDR3 DNA follows: TGTGCCAGCACCCTACCGGGGGACCGAGCCAACACCATATATTTT. Its translation: CASTLPGDRANTIYF.

The chain combines TRBV7-9 with TRBJ2-7; D is perhaps TRBD2 (5 bases). The length of the CDR3 is 14 residues. Trimming stripped 5 bases from V and 0 bases from J, with 11 bases between. Germline CDR1 reads SEHNR; CDR2 reads FQNEAQ (reference sequence). DNA for the CDR3: TGTGCCAGCAGCCCCCTGGGAGCCTCCTACGAGCAGTACTTC. This translates into CASSPLGASYEQYF. Looking up the rest from reference TRBV7-9 and TRBJ2-7 gives the full variable domain: DTGVSQNPRHKITKRGQNVTFRCDPISEHNRLYWYRQTLGQGPEFLTYFQNEAQLEKSRLLSDRFSAERPKGSFSTLEIQRTEQGDSAMYLCASSPLGASYEQYFGPGTRLTVT.

The rearrangement joins TRBV6-5 to TRBJ2-5; maybe TRBD2 (6 bases). Germline lookup yields CDR1 MNHEY and CDR2 SVGAGI. The CDR3 covers 15 residues. The V and J ends lost 1 base and 5 bases respectively, with 14 bases between them. This chain's CDR3 is CASSYFGLRGETQYF. As DNA, the CDR3 is TGTGCCAGCAGTTACTTCGGACTCCGGGGGGAGACCCAGTACTTC.

The chain couples TRBV28 to TRBJ1-1, with 7 bases identical to TRBD1. CDR3 size: 16 residues. With 4 bases clipped from V and 0 bases from J, the junction kept 8 bases outside the gene matches. Germline CDR1 MDHEN, CDR2 SYDVKM. The CDR3 coding sequence is TGTGCCAGCAGTTCACCGGCGGACAGGATGAACACTGAAGCTTTCTTT. Encoded protein: CASSSPADRMNTEAFF. The variable domain in full, completed from reference TRBV28 and TRBJ1-1, reads DVKVTQSSRYLVKRTGEKVFLECVQDMDHENMFWYRQDPGLGLRLIYFSYDVKMKEKGDIPEGYSVSREKKERFSLILESASTNQTSMYLCASSSPADRMNTEAFFGQGTRLTVV.

This clone was seen at least ten times. V gene TRBV27 combines with J gene TRBJ1-5; D remains ambiguous. The CDR3 covers 19 residues. Germline lookup yields CDR1 MNHEY and CDR2 SMNVEV (reference sequence). V dropped 1 base and J dropped 1 base, with 20 bases sitting between them. The CDR3 bases are TGTGCCAGCAGTTTATTTAGTCGGGTCGGCCGCGGGAGCAATCAGCCCCAGCATTTT. Amino acid sequence: CASSLFSRVGRGSNQPQHF.

The gene calls are TRBV7-6 and TRBJ1-1; the D is unclear. Germline loops: CDR1 SGHVS, CDR2 FNYEAQ. V lost 2 bases to trimming and J lost 4 bases, with 11 bases between them. The CDR3 loop spans 14 amino acids. The CDR3 loop is CASSLQSSGTEAFF. The CDR3, as DNA: TGTGCCAGCAGCTTACAGAGCTCAGGCACTGAAGCTTTCTTT.

The chain recombines TRBV7-2 with TRBJ2-7; 11 bases line up with TRBD2. The CDR3 extends over 15 amino acids. CDR1 is SGHTA, CDR2 FQGNSA, per germline. The junction had 3 bases not matched to a gene; V was cut back by 5 bases and J by 0 bases. The CDR3 region has the DNA TGTGCCAGCAGCCCCACTAGCGGGAGCTCCTACGAGCAGTACTTC. This encodes CASSPTSGSSYEQYF.

The rearrangement uses TRBV6-5 and TRBJ1-2; D gene ambiguous. The CDR3 covers 13 residues. The germline V and J ends were trimmed by 6 bases and 7 bases, with 15 bases remaining between them. Germline loops: CDR1 MNHEY, CDR2 SVGAGI. The CDR3 DNA follows: TGTGCCAGCAGCCCCCGGGGATCGAGTGGCTACACCTTC. Translated, it gives CASSPRGSSGYTF.

The chain couples TRBV2 to TRBJ1-1, with 7 bases lining up with TRBD1. The CDR3 is 15 residues long. In germline, CDR1 is SNHLY, CDR2 FYNNEI. Trimming cost V 5 bases and J 1 base; bases outside gene matches: 7. CDR3 loop: CASSRDSSRNTEAFF. The CDR3 nucleotides read TGTGCCAGCAGTAGGGACAGCTCAAGGAACACTGAAGCTTTCTTT.

The CDR3 sequence is CSGTGAAWTEAFF. The CDR3 DNA is TGCAGCGGTACAGGGGCCGCGTGGACTGAAGCTTTCTTT. This rearrangement joins TRBV29-1 to TRBJ1-1; 7 positions match TRBD1. This CDR3 region has 13 residues. V was pared by 7 bases and J by 5 bases, with 10 bases of the junction left unmatched. Germline CDR1 is SQVTM and CDR2 is ANQGSEA. The full variable domain, its missing parts supplied by reference TRBV29-1 and TRBJ1-1, is SAVISQKPSRDICQRGTSLTIQCQVDSQVTMMFWYRQQPGQSLTLIATANQGSEATYESGFVIDKFPISRPNLTFSTLTVSNMSPEDSSIYLCSGTGAAWTEAFFGQGTRLTVV.

This clone was counted between two and nine times. The chain is built from TRBV4-1 and TRBJ2-1, with TRBD1 matching over 9 bases. The CDR3 runs to 20 residues. The germline V gene has CDR1 MGHRA and CDR2 YSYEKL. V was pared by 5 bases and J by 7 bases, with 24 bases of the junction left unmatched. The DNA of the CDR3 is TGCGCCAGCAGCACATCCTCATTACAACAGGGGGCGGAAGTAAGGAATGAGCAGTTCTTC. Translated, it gives CASSTSSLQQGAEVRNEQFF.

The rearrangement uses TRBV11-2 and TRBJ1-5, with D unresolved. Trimming took off 9 bases at V and 3 bases at J, with 9 bases between the two ends. This CDR3 has 12 residues. The germline V gene encodes CDR1 SGHAT and CDR2 FQNNGV. This CDR3 reads CASAAVNQPQHF. CDR3 sequence (DNA): TGTGCCAGTGCGGCAGTCAATCAGCCCCAGCATTTT.

The chain carries TRBV28 and TRBJ1-4; 7 bases fit TRBD1. V lost 5 bases and J lost 0; bases outside the gene matches: 6. Germline assignment: CDR1 MDHEN and CDR2 SYDVKM. This CDR3 contains 16 residues. The CDR3 protein is CASSPTGRATNEKLFF. CDR3 coding DNA: TGTGCCAGCAGTCCGACAGGGAGAGCAACTAATGAAAAACTGTTTTTT.

The V call is TRBV4-1, the J call TRBJ2-5; D is possibly TRBD2 (6 bases). The V gene lost 3 bases and the J gene lost 5 bases, with 10 bases spanning the gap. The CDR3 contains 13 residues. The germline gives CDR1 MGHRA, CDR2 YSYEKL. CDR3 coding DNA: TGCGCCAGCAGCCAGGCGGGAAGGGAGACCCAGTACTTC. This sequence encodes CASSQAGRETQYF.

Only one count was recorded for this clone. The chain uses TRBV19 and TRBJ1-1; no clear D. This CDR3 comprises 13 residues. Trimming shortened V by 3 bases and J by 5 bases, and 10 bases separated the two germline ends. Germline CDR1 LNHDA, CDR2 SQIVND (reference sequence). The CDR3 loop is CASSIWGGTEAFF. The DNA for the CDR3 is TGTGCCAGTAGTATTTGGGGAGGGACTGAAGCTTTCTTT.

This clone was seen more than once but under ten times. CDR3 in DNA: TGTGCCAGCAGCCCGGGACAGGGGGCCTCTGGCTACACCTTC. This translates into CASSPGQGASGYTF. This rearrangement joins TRBV14 to TRBJ1-2; TRBD1 agrees at 12 bases. Germline V gives CDR1 SGHDN, CDR2 FVKESK. With 4 bases clipped from V and 7 bases from J, the junction kept 4 bases outside the gene matches. The CDR3 spans 14 residues.

The genes are TRBV2 and TRBJ2-3, with 9 bases lining up with TRBD1. Per the germline V gene, CDR1 is SNHLY and CDR2 is FYNNEI. The CDR3 is 16 amino acids. V gave up 5 bases and J gave up 1 base; unmatched junction bases: 7. The CDR3 region has the DNA TGTGCCAGCAGTCAGTCGGGACAGGGCCGCACAGATACGCAGTATTTT. It specifies CASSQSGQGRTDTQYF.

The sample holds one count of this clone. The V gene is TRBV11-2, the J gene TRBJ2-7, with 9 bases identical to TRBD2. V trimming: 2 bases; J trimming: 7 bases; junction bases outside the gene matches: 9. Per germline, CDR1 SGHAT and CDR2 FQNNGV. This CDR3 comprises 15 residues. Here the CDR3 DNA reads TGTGCCAGCAGCTTATCAAGTAGCGGGAGATGGGAGCAGTACTTC. Translated: CASSLSSSGRWEQYF.

This clone has a handful of counts. As DNA, the CDR3 is TGTGCCAGCAGCTTGGAACAGGGCTCCTACAATGAGCAGTTCTTC. Translated, it gives CASSLEQGSYNEQFF. The rearrangement links TRBV5-5 to TRBJ2-1, with D perhaps TRBD1 (6 bases). Per germline, CDR1 SGHKS and CDR2 YYEKEE (reference sequence). The V gene lost 0 bases and the J gene lost 0 bases, with 7 bases spanning the gap. The CDR3 is made up of 15 amino acids.

The CDR3 bases are TGTGCCAGCAGCTTACCAGCGGGAGGGCAGCAGACCCAGTACTTC. This gives the protein CASSLPAGGQQTQYF. J is TRBJ2-5 and V is TRBV11-2; 10 positions agree with TRBD2. Per the germline V gene, CDR1 is SGHAT and CDR2 is FQNNGV. Trimming at V came to 2 bases and at J to 6 bases, leaving 6 bases not matched to a gene. This CDR3 has 15 amino acids.